Presented here are 3 T cell receptor beta chains from one specimen sequenced in a study of control samples from healthy donors and cancer patients (dated by TCRdb to 2018 to 2021). The library was obtained by the immunoSEQ multiplex PCR assay. Entries here come from immuneACCESS through TCRdb and include only in-frame sequences with V and J called. Some clones fail to appear in such tables; in the studies checked, an unresolved V gene covers under half of the shortfall, and the cause of the remainder is unknown. The sample table shows 150,000 to 180,000 clones, and over 85% are seen once. The top ten hold about 5.6% of the sample. Sequencing was done on a sample of blood. These receptor sequences come from a man aged 35 to 55 in good health.

The genes are TRBV5-1 and TRBJ2-7; tentatively, D is TRBD1 (6 bases). Trimming took off 4 bases at V and 0 bases at J, with 14 bases between the two ends. This CDR3 is built from 15 residues. Germline-derived CDR1 and CDR2 are SGHRS and YFSETQ. CDR3 in amino acids: CASSERDTNSYEQYF. The CDR3 DNA is TGCGCCAGCAGCGAACGGGACACCAACTCCTACGAGCAGTACTTC.

J is TRBJ2-3 and V is TRBV24-1; D possibly uses TRBD1 or TRBD2 (7 bases each). The CDR3 has 15 amino acids. The germline V gene encodes CDR1 KGHDR and CDR2 SFDVKD. V lost 7 bases to trimming and J lost 6 bases, with 19 bases between them. This CDR3 reads CATRRRGGLGDTQYF. The CDR3 bases are TGTGCCACCAGGCGCAGGGGGGGTCTAGGCGATACGCAGTATTTT.

The V call is TRBV10-3, the J call TRBJ1-6, with TRBD1 as a possible D gene (6 bases). CDR3 length: 14 residues. Germline CDR1 is ENHRY and CDR2 is SYGVKD. The germline V and J ends were trimmed by 2 bases and 9 bases, with 11 bases remaining between them. This chain's CDR3 is CAISEQGPSSPLHF. The CDR3 nucleotides are TGTGCCATCAGTGAGCAGGGGCCCAGTTCACCCCTCCACTTT.